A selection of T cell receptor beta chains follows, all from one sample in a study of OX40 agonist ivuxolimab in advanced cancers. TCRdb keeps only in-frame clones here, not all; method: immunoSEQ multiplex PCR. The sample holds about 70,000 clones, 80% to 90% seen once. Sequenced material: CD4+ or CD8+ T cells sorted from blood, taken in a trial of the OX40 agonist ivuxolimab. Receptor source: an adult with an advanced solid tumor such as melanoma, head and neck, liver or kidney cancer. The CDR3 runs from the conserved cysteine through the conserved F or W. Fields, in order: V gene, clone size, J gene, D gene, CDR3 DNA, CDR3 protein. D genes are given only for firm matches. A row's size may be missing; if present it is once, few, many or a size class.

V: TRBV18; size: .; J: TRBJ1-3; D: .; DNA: TGTGCCAGCTCATTCGCGAGCGGGGACTCTGGAAACACCATATATTTT; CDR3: CASSFASGDSGNTIYF
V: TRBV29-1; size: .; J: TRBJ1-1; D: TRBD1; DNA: TGCAGCGTGGACAGGGAGTGGGGCACTGAAGCTTTCTTT; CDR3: CSVDREWGTEAFF
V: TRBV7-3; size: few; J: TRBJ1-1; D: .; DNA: TGTGCCAGCAGCCGAAGCCAGAGTTCCACTGAAGCTTTCTTT; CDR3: CASSRSQSSTEAFF
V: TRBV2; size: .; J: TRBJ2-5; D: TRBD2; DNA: TGTGCCAGCAGTGAAAGTAGGGGGTTCGCGCTAGCGGGGGATCAAGAGACCCAGTACTTC; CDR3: CASSESRGFALAGDQETQYF
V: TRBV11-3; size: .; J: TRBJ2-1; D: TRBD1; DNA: TGTGCCAGCAGCCAGGACAGGGGACTTTTCCTCTACAATGAGCAGTTCTTC; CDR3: CASSQDRGLFLYNEQFF
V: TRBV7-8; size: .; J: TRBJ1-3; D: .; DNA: TGTGCCAGCAGCTTAGGGGCAGGGCTATCTGGAAACACCATATATTTT; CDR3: CASSLGAGLSGNTIYF
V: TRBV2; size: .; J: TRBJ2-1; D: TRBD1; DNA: TGTGCCAGCAGGGGACAGGGGTTATACAATGAGCAGTTCTTC; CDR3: CASRGQGLYNEQFF
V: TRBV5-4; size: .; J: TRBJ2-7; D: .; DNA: TGTGCCAGCAGCACCCTAACCGGGACAAGTTACGAGCAGTACTTC; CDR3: CASSTLTGTSYEQYF
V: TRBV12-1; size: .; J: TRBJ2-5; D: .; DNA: TGTGCCAGCAGCTTTGTGGTTTGGTACCGTGGGGGGGAAGAGACCCAGTACTTC; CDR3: CASSFVVWYRGGEETQYF
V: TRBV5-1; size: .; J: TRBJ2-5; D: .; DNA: TGCGCCAGCAACCTCGCAGGGACCCTACTGGAGACCCAGTACTTC; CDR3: CASNLAGTLLETQYF
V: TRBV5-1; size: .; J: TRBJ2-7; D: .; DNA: TGCGCCAGCAGCTTGGGCGGACAGAGCTACGAGCAGTACTTC; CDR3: CASSLGGQSYEQYF
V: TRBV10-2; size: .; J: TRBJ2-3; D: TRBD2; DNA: TGCGCCAGCACGGGACTAGCGGGGGGAGGAGATACGCAGTATTTT; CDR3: CASTGLAGGGDTQYF
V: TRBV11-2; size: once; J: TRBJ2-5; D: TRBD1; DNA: TGTGCCAGCAGCCTCGACAGGGTTGAAGAGACCCAGTACTTC; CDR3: CASSLDRVEETQYF
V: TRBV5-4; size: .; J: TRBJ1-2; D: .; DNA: TGTGCCAGCAGCTTGGAGGGCTCCTATGGCTACACCTTC; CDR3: CASSLEGSYGYTF
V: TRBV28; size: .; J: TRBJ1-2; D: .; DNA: TGTGCCAGCCTTCTTCGGGGGAGTCATCGGGGCTACACCTTC; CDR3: CASLLRGSHRGYTF
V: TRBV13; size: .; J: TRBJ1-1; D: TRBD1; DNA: TGTGCCAGCAGACATAACCGGGACAGGGGTTCGGGTGAAGCTTTCTTT; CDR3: CASRHNRDRGSGEAFF
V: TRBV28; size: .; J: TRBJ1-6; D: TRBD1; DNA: TGTGCCAGCAGTTTGGAACAGGGGGCTGGGAATTCACCCCTCCACTTT; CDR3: CASSLEQGAGNSPLHF
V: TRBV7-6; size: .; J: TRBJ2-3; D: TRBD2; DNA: TGTGCCAGCAGCTTAGCCCGAGCGGGGGAAGGCACAGATACGCAGTATTTT; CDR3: CASSLARAGEGTDTQYF
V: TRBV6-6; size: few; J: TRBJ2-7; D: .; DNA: TGTGCCAGCACTACTACGGAATCCTACGAGCAGTACTTC; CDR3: CASTTTESYEQYF
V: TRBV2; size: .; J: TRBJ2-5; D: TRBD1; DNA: TGTGCCAGCAGTGACCAGGGGGCGAAAGAGACCCAGTACTTC; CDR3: CASSDQGAKETQYF
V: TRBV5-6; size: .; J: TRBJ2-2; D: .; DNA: TGTGCCAGCAGCTTGGCACGGGGAGGCGGGGAGCTGTTTTTT; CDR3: CASSLARGGGELFF
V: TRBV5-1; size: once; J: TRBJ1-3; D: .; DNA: TGCGCCAGCAGCTTTGGGGCGTCAGGAAACACCATATATTTT; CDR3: CASSFGASGNTIYF
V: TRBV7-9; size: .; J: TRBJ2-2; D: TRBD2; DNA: TGTGCCAGCACTCTAGCGGGGGACACCGGGGAGCTGTTTTTT; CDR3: CASTLAGDTGELFF
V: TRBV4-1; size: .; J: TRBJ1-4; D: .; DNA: TGCGCCAGCAGCCCCGTAAGAGCCCAGGGACGGAATAATGAAAAACTGTTTTTT; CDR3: CASSPVRAQGRNNEKLFF
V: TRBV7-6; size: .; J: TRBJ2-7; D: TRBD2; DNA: TGTGCCAGCAGCTTAGCGGGGACTAGCGGCTACGAGCAGTACTTC; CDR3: CASSLAGTSGYEQYF
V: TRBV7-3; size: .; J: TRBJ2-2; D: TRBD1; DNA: TGTGCCAGCAGCATTAGGACAGGGGGTCGAACCGGGGAGCTGTTTTTT; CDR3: CASSIRTGGRTGELFF
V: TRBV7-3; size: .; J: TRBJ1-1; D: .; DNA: TGTGCCAGCAGCGGTTCGGGGGGCACTGAAGCTTTCTTT; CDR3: CASSGSGGTEAFF
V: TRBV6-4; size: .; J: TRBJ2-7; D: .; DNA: TGTGCCAGCTGGGCCTCCCTCAGCGGAGGCTCCTACGAGCAGTACTTC; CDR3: CASWASLSGGSYEQYF
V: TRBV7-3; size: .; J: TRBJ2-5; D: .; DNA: TGTGCCAGCAGTCCAGCTGGGGGCGTCGAGACCCAGTACTTC; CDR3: CASSPAGGVETQYF
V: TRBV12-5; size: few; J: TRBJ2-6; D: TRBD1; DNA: TGTGCTAGTGGTTTGCCGGGACAGGGGCTCCCTGGGGCCAACGTCCTGACTTTC; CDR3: CASGLPGQGLPGANVLTF
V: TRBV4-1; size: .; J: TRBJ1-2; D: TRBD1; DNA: TGCGCCAGCAGCCATGGACAGGCCGGTGGCTACACCTTC; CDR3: CASSHGQAGGYTF
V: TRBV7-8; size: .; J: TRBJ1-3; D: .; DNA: TGTGCCAGCAGCATCAGGGAGGCTGGAAACACCATATATTTT; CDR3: CASSIREAGNTIYF
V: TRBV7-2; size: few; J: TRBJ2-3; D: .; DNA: TGTGCCAGCAGCCTAACGGGTCTGGGCACAGATACGCAGTATTTT; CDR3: CASSLTGLGTDTQYF
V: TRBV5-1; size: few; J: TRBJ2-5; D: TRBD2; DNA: TGCGCCAGCAGCTGGGCGGGGGACTCCACTCAAGAGACCCAGTACTTC; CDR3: CASSWAGDSTQETQYF
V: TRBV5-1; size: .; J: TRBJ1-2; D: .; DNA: TGCGCCAGCAGCTTGGCGGTCGGAGGGCGAGGCTACACCTTC; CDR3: CASSLAVGGRGYTF
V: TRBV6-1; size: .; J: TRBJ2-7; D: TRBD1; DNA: TGTGCCAGCAGTGACCAGGGGGCTTACGAGCAGTACTTC; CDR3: CASSDQGAYEQYF
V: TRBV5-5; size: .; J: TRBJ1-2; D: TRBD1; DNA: TGTGCCAGCAGCCCCACCAGGGGGCCTGGCTACACCTTC; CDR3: CASSPTRGPGYTF
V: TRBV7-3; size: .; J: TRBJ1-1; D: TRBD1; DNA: TGTGCCAGCAGCAAACAGGGGAGCACTGAAGCTTTCTTT; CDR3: CASSKQGSTEAFF
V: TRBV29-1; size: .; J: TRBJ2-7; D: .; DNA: TGCAGCGTTGGGGAAACGGCCTCCTACGAGCAGTACTTC; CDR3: CSVGETASYEQYF
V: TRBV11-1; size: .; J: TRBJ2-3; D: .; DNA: TGTGCCAGCAGCTTAGACCGGGACACAGATACGCAGTATTTT; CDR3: CASSLDRDTDTQYF
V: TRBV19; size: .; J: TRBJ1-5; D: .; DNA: TGTGCCAGTAATCCGATGCCTCATCAGCCCCAGCATTTT; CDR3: CASNPMPHQPQHF
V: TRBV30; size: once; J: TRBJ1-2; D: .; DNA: TGTGCCTCGACCCAACCGGGCAGACAGGCTAACTATGGCTACACCTTC; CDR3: CASTQPGRQANYGYTF
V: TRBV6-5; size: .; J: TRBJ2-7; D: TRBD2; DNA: TGTGCCAGCAGGAGACTAGCGGGGGGTGGCTACGAGCAGTACTTC; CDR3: CASRRLAGGGYEQYF
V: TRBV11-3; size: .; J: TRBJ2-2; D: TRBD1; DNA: TGTGCCAGCAGCGACAGCCGTTGGGACAGGGAGACGACCGGGGAGCTGTTTTTT; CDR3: CASSDSRWDRETTGELFF
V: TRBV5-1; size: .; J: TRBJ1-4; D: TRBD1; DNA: TGCGCCAGCAGCGATCAGGGGGCACGGGAAAAACTGTTTTTT; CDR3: CASSDQGAREKLFF
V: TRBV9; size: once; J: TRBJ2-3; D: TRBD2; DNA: TGTGCCAGCAGCGTTCTAGCGGGGGGGATTTCAGGCAATACGCAGTATTTT; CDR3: CASSVLAGGISGNTQYF
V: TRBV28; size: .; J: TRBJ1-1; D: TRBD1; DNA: TGTGCCAGCAGTTCCACAGGGGGGTGGACTGAAGCTTTCTTT; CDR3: CASSSTGGWTEAFF
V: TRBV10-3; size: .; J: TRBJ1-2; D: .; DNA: TGTGCCATCAGTGCTTCTCAGGGAGTGGGCTATGGCTACACCTTC; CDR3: CAISASQGVGYGYTF
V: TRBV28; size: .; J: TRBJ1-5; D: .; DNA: TGTGCCAGCAGTTGGCAAGCGGATCAGCCCCAGCATTTT; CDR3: CASSWQADQPQHF
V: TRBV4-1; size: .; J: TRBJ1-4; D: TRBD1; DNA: TGCGCCAGCAGCCGATTACAGGGGGCTAATGAAAAACTGTTTTTT; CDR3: CASSRLQGANEKLFF
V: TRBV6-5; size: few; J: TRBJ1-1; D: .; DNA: TGTGCCAGCCGCATGAACACTGAAGCTTTCTTT; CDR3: CASRMNTEAFF
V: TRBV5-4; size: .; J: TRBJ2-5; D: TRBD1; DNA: TGTGCCAGCAGACACGGGACAGGGGAAGGGGGGCAAGAGACCCAGTACTTC; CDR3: CASRHGTGEGGQETQYF